The 15 T cell receptor beta chains below were found in one sample sequenced in a study of shared clonotypes between healthy human individuals. Sequencing used immunoSEQ multiplex PCR; TCRdb keeps in-frame clones, though not all of them. The data contain over 850,000 clones, about 80% of them seen just once; the ten biggest clones take up 0.4% to 0.55%. Sequenced: memory CD4+ T cells from PBMCs. Regarding subset: CD45RA-negative fraction. Receptors were obtained from a man aged 18 to 35 in good health. Some clones in this sample may be carry-over from other donors' samples.

Of note for this clone: Other DNA sequences in the sample encode the same CDR3. The chain is built from TRBV5-1 and TRBJ2-1; TRBD2 matches at 9 bases. Germline V CDR1 and CDR2: SGHRS, YFSETQ. J gave up 1 base and V 4 bases, and 3 bases lay outside the gene matches. CDR3 length: 15 residues. The chain's CDR3 is CASSLLAGSYNEQFF. The CDR3, as DNA: TGCGCCAGCAGCCTTCTAGCGGGGTCCTACAATGAGCAGTTCTTC.

The V call is TRBV6-5, the J call TRBJ1-1; no reliable D call. Trimming removed 10 bases at V and 5 bases at J, with 11 bases between. This CDR3 contains 11 residues. Germline V gene lookup returns CDR1 MNHEY and CDR2 SVGAGI. The CDR3 coding sequence is TGTGCCACTAGGATGGGGACTGAAGCTTTCTTT. This gives the protein CATRMGTEAFF.

This chain connects TRBV7-2 to TRBJ2-7; a possible D gene is TRBD2 (5 bases). V was pared by 5 bases and J by 6 bases, with 14 bases between. Germline loops: CDR1 SGHTA, CDR2 FQGNSA. The CDR3 covers 13 residues. For the CDR3, the DNA is TGTGCCAGCAGCGCGCAAACTAGGAGCGAGCAGTACTTC. Encoded protein: CASSAQTRSEQYF. Variable domain in full (rest from reference TRBV7-2 and TRBJ2-7): GAGVSQSPSNKVTEKGKDVELRCDPISGHTALYWYRQSLGQGLEFLIYFQGNSAPDKSGLPSDRFSAERTGGSVSTLTIQRTQQEDSAVYLCASSAQTRSEQYFGPGTRLTVT.

This clone appeared many times. V gene TRBV14 combines with J gene TRBJ2-5; 9 positions agree with TRBD1. Germline-derived CDR1 and CDR2 are SGHDN and FVKESK. V trimming: 4 bases; J trimming: 5 bases; junction bases outside the gene matches: 11. The CDR3 extends over 16 amino acids. The CDR3 sequence: CASSRAGTGIRETQYF. In DNA, the CDR3 is TGTGCCAGCAGCCGAGCCGGGACAGGGATTCGGGAGACCCAGTACTTC.

V is TRBV7-2 and J is TRBJ2-7; D remains unclear. The CDR3 contains 17 residues. CDR1 SGHTA and CDR2 FQGNSA come from the germline V gene. V was cut by 3 bases and J by 2 bases, with 20 bases left in between. The CDR3 nucleotides are TGTGCCAGCAGCTTCGTTTTAGTTTCAGCGACCACCTACGAGCAGTACTTC. Translating gives CASSFVLVSATTYEQYF. Together with reference TRBV7-2 and TRBJ2-7, the CDR3 gives the full variable domain: GAGVSQSPSNKVTEKGKDVELRCDPISGHTALYWYRQSLGQGLEFLIYFQGNSAPDKSGLPSDRFSAERTGGSVSTLTIQRTQQEDSAVYLCASSFVLVSATTYEQYFGPGTRLTVT.

This clone was counted only a few times. V gene TRBV28 combines with J gene TRBJ1-1, with 7 bases that match TRBD1. Germline V gene sequence: CDR1 MDHEN, CDR2 SYDVKM. With V trimmed by 2 bases and J by 5 bases, 11 bases remained unmatched. This CDR3 has 16 amino acids. The CDR3: CASSLRAGRGRTEAFF. CDR3 nucleotides: TGTGCCAGCAGTTTACGGGCGGGCAGGGGGAGGACTGAAGCTTTCTTT. Using reference TRBV28 and TRBJ1-1 for the parts outside the CDR3, the full variable domain is DVKVTQSSRYLVKRTGEKVFLECVQDMDHENMFWYRQDPGLGLRLIYFSYDVKMKEKGDIPEGYSVSREKKERFSLILESASTNQTSMYLCASSLRAGRGRTEAFFGQGTRLTVV.

This clone was found many times. The V gene is TRBV2, the J gene TRBJ1-1, with a weak D call TRBD1 (5 bases). V was trimmed by 4 bases and J by 3 bases, leaving 15 bases between them. Germline loops: CDR1 SNHLY, CDR2 FYNNEI. The CDR3 extends over 15 amino acids. The CDR3, as DNA: TGTGCCAGCAGTGGGCCCTTTGGGGGAGACACTGAAGCTTTCTTT. This encodes CASSGPFGGDTEAFF.

This chain connects TRBV30 to TRBJ1-2, with D perhaps TRBD1 (6 bases). V gave up 8 bases and J gave up 6 bases, with 25 bases separating them. In germline, CDR1 is GTSNPN, CDR2 SVGIG (reference sequence). The CDR3 totals 15 residues. The CDR3 region has the DNA TGTGCCGCAACAAGGGGGACGGAGATTTACCATGGCTACACCTTC. Translating it yields CAATRGTEIYHGYTF.

This clone was observed a handful of times. The V gene is TRBV7-9, the J gene TRBJ2-7; D perhaps matches TRBD2 (5 bases). Germline V gene sequence: CDR1 SEHNR, CDR2 FQNEAQ (reference sequence). V was shortened by 1 base and J by 9 bases, with 10 bases between the two germline ends. This CDR3 region has 12 residues. The CDR3: CASSLGGSRQYF. CDR3 sequence (DNA): TGTGCCAGCAGCTTAGGAGGGTCAAGGCAGTACTTC.

The chain has TRBV7-2 and TRBJ2-2; the D gene is possibly TRBD1 (5 bases). This CDR3 has 13 amino acids. Germline V gene data show CDR1 as SGHTA and CDR2 as FQGNSA. V was pared by 5 bases and J by 7 bases, with 11 bases between. DNA for the CDR3: TGTGCCAGCAGCCAGGGTCGTAACGGGGAGCTGTTTTTT. It codes for CASSQGRNGELFF.

The V call is TRBV28, the J call TRBJ1-2; the D is unclear. CDR3 size: 14 residues. CDR1 and CDR2 (germline): MDHEN, SYDVKM. Trimming cost V 5 bases and J 8 bases, with 18 bases left between them. CDR3: CASSRVSKPLGYTF. The CDR3 coding sequence is TGTGCCAGCAGTAGGGTCTCCAAGCCTCTGGGCTACACCTTC.

This chain uses TRBV19 with TRBJ1-5, with 8 bases matching TRBD1. Per the germline V gene, CDR1 is LNHDA and CDR2 is SQIVND (reference sequence). Unmatched junction bases numbered 16, after V lost 2 bases and J lost 10 bases. The CDR3 sequence is 17 residues long. For the CDR3, the DNA is TGTGCCAGTAGTATAAGGGTAAGGGGGACAGGCGGGAGTCCCCAGCATTTT. Protein: CASSIRVRGTGGSPQHF.

The gene calls are TRBV5-1 and TRBJ2-7, with TRBD2 matching 13 bases. CDR1 and CDR2 from the germline V gene are SGHRS and YFSETQ. The CDR3 is 16 amino acids. The V gene end was trimmed by 3 bases and the J gene end by 2 bases; junction bases not matched to a gene: 5. Here the CDR3 reads CASSSGTSGNPYEQYF. The CDR3 DNA is TGCGCCAGCAGCTCCGGGACTAGCGGGAACCCCTACGAGCAGTACTTC.

In the case of this clone: The same CDR3 is also encoded by other DNA sequences in this sample. The rearrangement links TRBV18 to TRBJ2-7; 14 bases are shared with TRBD2. CDR1 and CDR2 (germline): KGHSH, LQKENI. This CDR3 is built from 14 residues. V was clipped by 3 bases and J by 6 bases; unmatched bases: 1. CDR3 region: CASSPGLAGGEQYF. The CDR3 nucleotides are TGTGCCAGCTCACCCGGACTAGCGGGAGGCGAGCAGTACTTC.

J is TRBJ2-1 and V is TRBV27, with D possibly matching TRBD2 (6 bases). V gave up 4 bases and J gave up 7 bases, with 20 bases separating them. This CDR3 has 16 amino acids. CDR1 and CDR2 (germline): MNHEY, SMNVEV (reference sequence). CDR3 coding DNA: TGTGCCAGCAGTTCATCCCGGAGGGCCAGAATAAATGAGCAGTTCTTC. Protein product: CASSSSRRARINEQFF.